Presented here are 27 T cell receptor beta chains from one specimen sequenced in a study of cytomegalovirus exposure and HLA in healthy donors (TCRdb year 2017). The library was prepared using the immunoSEQ multiplex PCR assay. Held by TCRdb, this immuneACCESS table contains in-frame sequences only and omits some clones. Under half of the omission traces to an unresolved V gene where checked; the cause of the rest is unknown. The sample includes about 82,000 clones, with roughly 96% observed a single time. 0.6% to 0.7% of the sample is held by the ten biggest clonotypes. The sequenced sample consisted of PBMCs. The receptors come from a woman under 30 in good health and CMV-seronegative.

This chain connects TRBV19 to TRBJ1-2; 10 positions match TRBD1. V trimming: 4 bases; J trimming: 8 bases; junction bases outside the gene matches: 10. This CDR3 has 15 amino acids. Per the germline V gene, CDR1 is LNHDA and CDR2 is SQIVND (reference sequence). CDR3 DNA sequence: TGTGCCAGTAGTACAAGGACAGGGGGTGATGGAGGCTACACCTTC. It is translated as CASSTRTGGDGGYTF.

The chain uses TRBV7-9 and TRBJ1-5; D ambiguous. V gave up 4 bases and J gave up 4 bases, with 8 bases separating them. Germline lookup yields CDR1 SEHNR and CDR2 FQNEAQ (reference sequence). The CDR3 extends over 13 amino acids. The CDR3 spells CASSYARNQPQHF. DNA of the CDR3: TGTGCCAGCAGCTACGCGAGGAATCAGCCCCAGCATTTT.

The chain has TRBV6-6 and TRBJ1-2; D possibly corresponds to TRBD1 (6 bases). Germline V gene data show CDR1 as MNHNY and CDR2 as SVGAGI (reference sequence). V lost 11 bases and J 3 bases, leaving 19 bases between the germline ends. This CDR3 comprises 14 residues. The chain's CDR3 is CAATPGEFYYGYTF. CDR3 coding DNA: TGTGCCGCCACGCCAGGGGAGTTTTACTATGGCTACACCTTC.

This chain links TRBV7-2 with TRBJ2-2; 9 nucleotides match TRBD1. J lost 8 bases, V lost 6 bases, and 4 bases had no gene match. The germline V gene encodes CDR1 SGHTA and CDR2 FQGNSA. This CDR3 has 13 residues. This chain's CDR3 is CASRGQGTGELFF. CDR3 nucleotides: TGTGCCAGCAGGGGACAGGGAACGGGGGAGCTGTTTTTT. Based on the CDR3 plus reference TRBV7-2 and TRBJ2-2, the full variable domain is GAGVSQSPSNKVTEKGKDVELRCDPISGHTALYWYRQSLGQGLEFLIYFQGNSAPDKSGLPSDRFSAERTGGSVSTLTIQRTQQEDSAVYLCASRGQGTGELFFGEGSRLTVL.

The CDR3 is CSGSDRQNIQYF. For the CDR3, the DNA is TGCAGCGGCTCCGACAGACAAAACATTCAGTACTTC. V usage is TRBV29-1 and J usage is TRBJ2-4; D possibly corresponds to TRBD1 (5 bases). Germline V lookup: CDR1 SQVTM, CDR2 ANQGSEA. Trimming cost V 7 bases and J 5 bases, with 12 bases left between them. The CDR3 contains 12 residues.

This chain connects TRBV7-2 to TRBJ2-7, with a possible D match to TRBD1 (6 bases). Per germline, CDR1 SGHTA and CDR2 FQGNSA. The CDR3 sequence is 13 residues long. Trimming left V 5 bases short and J 3 bases short, with 11 bases between. The DNA of the CDR3 is TGTGCCAGCAGCGAGGGACATATCTACGAGCAGTACTTC. Protein sequence: CASSEGHIYEQYF.

The gene calls are TRBV5-1 and TRBJ2-5; tentative D call: TRBD1 (5 bases). V lost 1 base and J lost 0, with 10 bases in between. The CDR3 has 15 residues. In germline, CDR1 is SGHRS, CDR2 YFSETQ. As DNA, the CDR3 is TGCGCCAGCAGCTTGCAGGGTTTACACCAAGAGACCCAGTACTTC. It codes for CASSLQGLHQETQYF. The variable domain in full, with the rest retrieved from reference TRBV5-1 and TRBJ2-5, is KAGVTQTPRYLIKTRGQQVTLSCSPISGHRSVSWYQQTPGQGLQFLFEYFSETQRNKGNFPGRFSGRQFSNSRSEMNVSTLELGDSALYLCASSLQGLHQETQYFGPGTRLLVL.

The chain joins TRBV6-6 to TRBJ2-2, with TRBD1 matching over 9 bases. The germline V gene has CDR1 MNHNY and CDR2 SVGAGI (reference sequence). V gave up 6 bases and J gave up 6 bases; unmatched junction bases: 8. This CDR3 comprises 15 residues. Here the CDR3 reads CASSPRTGVAGELFF. The CDR3 nucleotides are TGTGCCAGCAGCCCACGGACAGGGGTAGCCGGGGAGCTGTTTTTT.

This chain uses TRBV5-1 with TRBJ2-1; 7 bases match TRBD1. V lost 4 bases to trimming and J lost 8 bases; unmatched junction nucleotides: 12. Germline values: CDR1 SGHRS, CDR2 YFSETQ. The CDR3 length is 15 residues. CDR3 DNA: TGCGCCAGCAGCCGTCGGACTCGTCAGGGGGATGAGCAGTTCTTC. Protein product: CASSRRTRQGDEQFF.

About this clone: In the same sample, other DNA sequences code for this CDR3. V gene TRBV5-1 combines with J gene TRBJ2-5; D unclear. The V gene's germline CDR1 is SGHRS and CDR2 YFSETQ. The CDR3 sequence is 13 residues long. Trimming shortened V by 0 bases and J by 5 bases, and 8 bases separated the two germline ends. CDR3 bases: TGCGCCAGCAGCTTGGCAGGAAAGGAGACCCAGTACTTC. Translated: CASSLAGKETQYF.

The V and J genes are TRBV6-6 and TRBJ2-4; 9 nucleotides line up with TRBD2. The J segment lost 0 bases and the V segment lost 5 bases, leaving 2 bases of the junction unmatched. The CDR3 spans 15 residues. Germline V gene data show CDR1 as MNHNY and CDR2 as SVGAGI (reference sequence). The CDR3 DNA follows: TGTGCCAGCAGTGGCGGGGGGGGAGCCAAAAACATTCAGTACTTC. It specifies CASSGGGGAKNIQYF.

The CDR3 here is CASSPWGGPGETQYF. In DNA form, the CDR3 reads TGTGCCAGCAGCCCTTGGGGGGGACCAGGGGAGACCCAGTACTTC. V and J are TRBV9 and TRBJ2-5; 7 bases map to TRBD2. The CDR3 totals 15 residues. Germline V gene data show CDR1 as SGDLS and CDR2 as YYNGEE. The J segment lost 5 bases and the V segment lost 4 bases, leaving 11 bases of the junction unmatched.

About this clone: The same CDR3 is also encoded by other DNA sequences in this sample. V gene TRBV29-1 combines with J gene TRBJ1-2; TRBD1 agrees at 10 bases. The V and J ends lost 0 bases and 5 bases, in that order; junction bases with no gene match: 3. The CDR3 is 14 amino acids. Germline lookup yields CDR1 SQVTM and CDR2 ANQGSEA. In DNA form, the CDR3 reads TGCAGCGTTGAAGAAGGGACAGGGGAGTATGGCTACACCTTC. It yields the protein CSVEEGTGEYGYTF.

This clone was found a few times. The chain couples TRBV5-6 to TRBJ2-3; D possibly corresponds to TRBD1 (5 bases). The CDR3 is 16 residues long. Trimming pared 1 base from V and 2 bases from J, leaving 14 bases between. In germline, CDR1 is SGHDT, CDR2 YYEEEE. This chain's CDR3 is CASSLLGVGDTDTQYF. In DNA, the CDR3 is TGTGCCAGCAGCTTGTTAGGGGTAGGGGACACAGATACGCAGTATTTT.

Comment on this clone: Different DNA sequences within this sample yield the same CDR3. This rearrangement joins TRBV20-1 to TRBJ2-7; D is ambiguous. The CDR3 contains 11 residues. V was pared by 5 bases and J by 1 base, with 6 bases between. Germline V lookup: CDR1 DFQATT, CDR2 SNEGSKA (reference sequence). The CDR3 is CSALSSYEQYF. The CDR3 DNA sequence: TGCAGTGCTCTCAGTTCCTACGAGCAGTACTTC.

The chain is built from TRBV11-2 and TRBJ2-1, with D perhaps TRBD2 (6 bases). CDR3 length equals 15 residues. Trimming removed 2 bases from V and 10 bases from J, with 18 bases in between. Germline V gene data show CDR1 as SGHAT and CDR2 as FQNNGV. Here the CDR3 DNA reads TGTGCCAGCAGCTTAAACCGGGACTTGGACTTCGAGCAGTTCTTC. Protein product: CASSLNRDLDFEQFF.

The chain couples TRBV5-1 to TRBJ1-1; the D gene is possibly TRBD1 (5 bases). The germline V gene encodes CDR1 SGHRS and CDR2 YFSETQ. The CDR3 totals 13 residues. V was cut by 0 bases and J by 13 bases, with 16 bases left in between. CDR3 coding DNA: TGCGCCAGCAGCTTGGTATCCAGGGCACTTATTTTCTTT. This gives the protein CASSLVSRALIFF. Complete variable domain (other parts from reference TRBV5-1 and TRBJ1-1): KAGVTQTPRYLIKTRGQQVTLSCSPISGHRSVSWYQQTPGQGLQFLFEYFSETQRNKGNFPGRFSGRQFSNSRSEMNVSTLELGDSALYLCASSLVSRALIFFGQGTRLTVV.

The chain links TRBV19 to TRBJ1-1; possibly TRBD1 for D (6 bases). CDR3 size: 16 residues. Trimming removed 0 bases from V and 5 bases from J, with 16 bases in between. CDR1 is LNHDA, CDR2 SQIVND, per germline (reference sequence). CDR3: CASSIDREGGATEAFF. The DNA of the CDR3 is TGTGCCAGTAGTATAGATCGAGAGGGGGGGGCGACTGAAGCTTTCTTT.

This rearrangement joins TRBV4-3 to TRBJ2-1; 9 bases fit TRBD2. The CDR3 totals 15 residues. Germline CDR1 and CDR2: LGHNA and YSLEER. V shed 4 bases and J 9 bases; nucleotides not matched to a gene: 10. The CDR3 DNA reads TGCGCCAGCAGCCGTCAAGCGGGAGGCGGGGGTGAGCAGTTCTTC. Its translation: CASSRQAGGGGEQFF.

The rearrangement joins TRBV5-5 to TRBJ2-7; D is possibly TRBD1 (6 bases). Trimming took 4 bases from V and 5 from J, leaving 10 bases between them. The CDR3 covers 12 residues. The germline V gene encodes CDR1 SGHKS and CDR2 YYEKEE (reference sequence). The CDR3, as DNA: TGTGCCAGCAGCATCTACAGGGACGAGCAGTACTTC. Its protein is CASSIYRDEQYF.

The chain is built from TRBV10-2 and TRBJ1-3, with TRBD1 as a possible D gene (6 bases). Germline loops: CDR1 WSHSY, CDR2 SAAADI. V was trimmed by 3 bases and J by 4 bases, leaving 10 bases between them. The CDR3 loop spans 14 amino acids. The CDR3 is CASSDTGRGNTIYF. For the CDR3, the DNA is TGCGCCAGCAGTGACACAGGGAGAGGAAACACCATATATTTT.

The chain has TRBV7-2 and TRBJ2-3; 8 bases align to TRBD1. The CDR3 sequence is 15 residues long. After removal of 6 bases from V and 1 base from J, the junction contained 6 bases not matched to a gene. Germline V gene data show CDR1 as SGHTA and CDR2 as FQGNSA. As DNA, the CDR3 is TGTGCCAGCAGTCAGGGGGCAGGTGGCACAGATACGCAGTATTTT. Translation gives CASSQGAGGTDTQYF.

The rearrangement links TRBV10-1 to TRBJ2-7; 9 nucleotides align to TRBD1. Germline CDR1 WNHNN, CDR2 SYGVQD (reference sequence). The ends lost 6 bases at V and 7 bases at J; junction bases unmatched: 7. The length of the CDR3 is 13 residues. The CDR3 reads CASSLRQGGEQYF. CDR3 sequence (DNA): TGCGCCAGCAGCCTCCGACAGGGGGGAGAGCAGTACTTC.

The chain is built from TRBV9 and TRBJ1-4, with a weak D call TRBD1 (6 bases). CDR1 is SGDLS, CDR2 YYNGEE, per germline. The CDR3 extends over 13 amino acids. V was cut by 3 bases and J by 7 bases, with 10 bases left in between. The CDR3 sequence is CASSADSGEKLFF. The CDR3, as DNA: TGTGCCAGCAGCGCGGACAGTGGTGAAAAACTGTTTTTT.

The gene calls are TRBV21-1 and TRBJ2-1; no DNA check was done on the table's D call, TRBD2. TRBV21-1 corresponds to a pseudogene. The CDR3 contains 15 residues. CDR3 amino acids: CASSKEKRGNNEQFF. The CDR3 DNA is TGTGCCAGCAGCAAAGAGAAGCGGGGGAACAATGAGCAGTTCTTC.

This clone was counted once. The chain links TRBV10-2 to TRBJ2-5; perhaps TRBD2 as D (5 bases). Germline V gene lookup returns CDR1 WSHSY and CDR2 SAAADI. Trimming took 10 bases from V and 5 from J, leaving 17 bases between them. The CDR3 runs 13 residues. The CDR3 loop reads CATFLGGGETQYF. Written as DNA, the CDR3 is TGCGCCACCTTCCTCGGTGGAGGCGAGACCCAGTACTTC.

This chain links TRBV4-3 with TRBJ2-2; D unresolved. V lost 0 bases and J 4 bases, leaving 9 bases between the germline ends. In germline, CDR1 is LGHNA, CDR2 YSLEER. The length of the CDR3 is 15 residues. The CDR3 DNA reads as TGCGCCAGCAGCCAAGAAGAAAAGCTCACCGGGGAGCTGTTTTTT. Translation gives CASSQEEKLTGELFF.